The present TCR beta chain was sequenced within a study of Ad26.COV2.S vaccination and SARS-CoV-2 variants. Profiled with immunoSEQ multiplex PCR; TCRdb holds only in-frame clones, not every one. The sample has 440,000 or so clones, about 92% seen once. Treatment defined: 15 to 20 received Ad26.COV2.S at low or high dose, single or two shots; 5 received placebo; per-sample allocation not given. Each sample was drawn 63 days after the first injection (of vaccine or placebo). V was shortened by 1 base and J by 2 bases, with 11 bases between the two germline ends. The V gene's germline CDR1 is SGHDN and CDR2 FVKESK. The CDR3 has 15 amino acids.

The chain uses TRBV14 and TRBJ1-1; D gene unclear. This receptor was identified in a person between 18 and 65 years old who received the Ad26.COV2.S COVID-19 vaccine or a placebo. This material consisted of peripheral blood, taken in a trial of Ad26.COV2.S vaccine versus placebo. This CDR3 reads CASSQVGTPNTEAFF. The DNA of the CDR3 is TGTGCCAGCAGCCAAGTAGGAACACCCAACACTGAAGCTTTCTTT.